These 10 T cell receptor beta chains came from one sample sequenced in a study of blood T cell repertoires in COVID-19. TCRdb's table, derived via immunoSEQ multiplex PCR, lists solely in-frame clones and lacks some. The table has about 220,000 clones, 90% seen once; the top ten hold about 15%. Sequencing was done on a sample of PBMCs or T cells enriched from blood (not recorded which). These receptor sequences come from a man aged 25-40 years who had been exposed to COVID-19.

V usage is TRBV30 and J usage is TRBJ1-6, with 12 bases fitting TRBD1. The germline CDR1 and CDR2 sequences are GTSNPN and SVGIG (reference sequence). The V gene end was trimmed by 5 bases and the J gene end by 10 bases; junction bases not matched to a gene: 18. The CDR3 is made up of 18 amino acids. CDR3 nucleotides: TGTGCCTGGGGCCGGTACGGGACAGGGGGCCGCATCTGGTCACCCCTCCACTTT. Translating gives CAWGRYGTGGRIWSPLHF.

V usage is TRBV7-8 and J usage is TRBJ1-6; D not certain. This CDR3 contains 16 residues. V was cut by 3 bases and J by 7 bases, with 16 bases left in between. Germline CDR1 SGHVS, CDR2 FQNEAQ. CDR3 residues: CASSFGFGRGNSPLHF. The CDR3 coding sequence is TGTGCCAGCAGCTTTGGGTTCGGGCGGGGAAATTCACCCCTCCACTTT.

CDR3 nucleotides: TGTGCCAGCATGGGGGGGGGCCTCTACGAGCAGTACTTC. Its protein is CASMGGGLYEQYF. The V and J genes are TRBV2 and TRBJ2-7; weak D call: TRBD2 (7 bases). The germline V gene has CDR1 SNHLY and CDR2 FYNNEI. This CDR3 region has 13 residues. Deletions cut 7 bases from V and 3 bases from J, with 13 bases between.

The V call is TRBV5-8, the J call TRBJ1-3, with a weak D call TRBD1 (5 bases). V lost 9 bases and J 0 bases, leaving 13 bases between the germline ends. CDR1 and CDR2 from the germline V gene are SGHTS and YDEGEE. The CDR3 spans 14 residues. In DNA, the CDR3 is TGTGCCACACGATGGGGCAACTCTGGAAACACCATATATTTT. It encodes CATRWGNSGNTIYF.

The gene calls are TRBV5-1 and TRBJ2-6, with D possibly matching TRBD2 (5 bases). The CDR3 length is 14 residues. V was cut by 5 bases and J by 2 bases, with 8 bases left in between. CDR1 and CDR2 (germline): SGHRS, YFSETQ. CDR3 DNA sequence: TGCGCCAGCAGAGAGGGCACTGGGGCCAACGTCCTGACTTTC. Encoded protein: CASREGTGANVLTF.

In DNA, the CDR3 is TGTGCCAGCTCACCACTCATGGTCGGGGATAGCACTGAAGCTTTCTTT. It specifies CASSPLMVGDSTEAFF. The chain links TRBV18 to TRBJ1-1; no clear D gene. Germline V CDR1 and CDR2: KGHSH, LQKENI. The CDR3 is 16 residues long. V dropped 1 base and J dropped 4 bases, with 16 bases sitting between them. Combining the CDR3 with reference TRBV18 and TRBJ1-1 gives the whole variable domain NAGVMQNPRHLVRRRGQEARLRCSPMKGHSHVYWYRQLPEEGLKFMVYLQKENIIDESGMPKERFSAEFPKEGPSILRIQQVVRGDSAAYFCASSPLMVGDSTEAFFGQGTRLTVV.

This chain links TRBV7-8 with TRBJ2-3; 8 bases line up with TRBD2. V gave up 0 bases and J gave up 0 bases; unmatched junction bases: 2. The CDR3 length is 16 residues. Germline CDR1 reads SGHVS; CDR2 reads FQNEAQ. CDR3 sequence reads: CASSLAAGGSTDTQYF. DNA for the CDR3: TGTGCCAGCAGCTTAGCCGCGGGGGGAAGCACAGATACGCAGTATTTT.

This clone was counted only a few times. This chain uses TRBV18 with TRBJ2-7; TRBD1 matches at 8 bases. This CDR3 contains 16 residues. J gave up 4 bases and V 3 bases, and 11 bases lay outside the gene matches. Germline V CDR1 and CDR2: KGHSH, LQKENI. The CDR3: CASSPGAAGGVYEQYF. The CDR3 nucleotides read TGTGCCAGCTCACCCGGAGCGGCAGGGGGCGTTTACGAGCAGTACTTC.

V usage is TRBV19 and J usage is TRBJ2-3, with 8 bases identical to TRBD2. The CDR3 is 17 residues long. The V segment lost 4 bases and the J segment 1 base; nucleotides outside the gene matches: 10. Germline V lookup: CDR1 LNHDA, CDR2 SQIVND (reference sequence). DNA for the CDR3: TGTGCCAGTAGTACCCGCCCAGCGGGGGTAGGCACAGATACGCAGTATTTT. Translating gives CASSTRPAGVGTDTQYF. Using reference TRBV19 and TRBJ2-3 for the parts outside the CDR3, the full variable domain is DGGITQSPKYLFRKEGQNVTLSCEQNLNHDAMYWYRQDPGQGLRLIYYSQIVNDFQKGDIAEGYSVSREKKESFPLTVTSAQKNPTAFYLCASSTRPAGVGTDTQYFGPGTRLTVL.

In DNA form, the CDR3 reads TGCGCCAGCAGCTTGGAGGGACTAGCCTACAATGAGCAGTTCTTC. Translating it yields CASSLEGLAYNEQFF. V gene TRBV5-1 combines with J gene TRBJ2-1; TRBD2 agrees at 8 bases. The CDR3 length is 15 residues. Germline V CDR1 and CDR2: SGHRS, YFSETQ. V dropped 0 bases and J dropped 2; count of bases not matched to a gene: 1.